The 12 T cell receptor beta chains below come from one sample, sequenced in a study of regulatory and conventional T cells in RAG deficiency. Blood CD4+ CD25-high CD127-low regulatory T cells supplied the genomic DNA template. Produced via immunoSEQ multiplex PCR; TCRdb's table is partial and in-frame only. The sample has tens of thousands of clones, just over 90% seen once; the top ten hold roughly 0.83%. The same sample was also studied in work on regulatory T cells. As reported in that work: The PCR used 52 TRBV and 13 TRBJ primers.

Sequenced: Tregs sorted from blood. The receptors shown here come from a human donor in good health.

The chain has TRBV20-1 and TRBJ1-5; D is uncertain. Looked up from germline, CDR1 is DFQATT and CDR2 is SNEGSKA (reference sequence). Trimming cost V 8 bases and J 8 bases, with 7 bases left between them. The CDR3 contains 9 residues. CDR3 amino acids: CSTAKPQHF. The CDR3 DNA reads TGCAGTACCGCGAAGCCCCAGCATTTT.

The chain carries TRBV5-5 and TRBJ1-2; the D is unclear. V was shortened by 3 bases and J by 7 bases, with 13 bases between the two germline ends. The germline V gene has CDR1 SGHKS and CDR2 YYEKEE (reference sequence). The CDR3 runs to 13 residues. CDR3 sequence: CASSWTPSSGYTF. The DNA of the CDR3 is TGTGCCAGCAGCTGGACCCCCTCGAGTGGCTACACCTTC.

The rearrangement links TRBV5-4 to TRBJ2-1, with no clear D. CDR3 length equals 12 residues. V gave up 0 bases and J gave up 10 bases, with 8 bases separating them. CDR1 and CDR2 (germline): SGHNT, YYREEE (reference sequence). In nucleotides, the CDR3 is TGTGCCAGCAGCTTGGTTTCAGGAGAGCAGTTCTTC. Its translation: CASSLVSGEQFF.

The chain links TRBV14 to TRBJ1-2, with a tentative D call TRBD1 (6 bases). CDR1 is SGHDN, CDR2 FVKESK, per germline. There are 20 residues in the CDR3. V was cut by 4 bases and J by 2 bases, with 29 bases left in between. CDR3 nucleotide sequence: TGTGCCAGCAGCCCCTGGGGGGGCAAGCGGGACGTTGGACCGAACTATGGCTACACCTTC. Its protein is CASSPWGGKRDVGPNYGYTF.

Comments on this clone: Distinct nucleotide sequences in the sample also encode this CDR3. The rearrangement uses TRBV7-9 and TRBJ2-1; TRBD2 aligns across 11 bases. The germline gives CDR1 SEHNR, CDR2 FQNEAQ (reference sequence). CDR3 length: 15 residues. V was pared by 0 bases and J by 5 bases, with 0 bases of the junction left unmatched. This CDR3 reads CASSLALAGDNEQFF. Written as DNA, the CDR3 is TGTGCCAGCAGCTTAGCACTAGCGGGAGACAATGAGCAGTTCTTC. Based on the CDR3 plus reference TRBV7-9 and TRBJ2-1, the full variable domain is DTGVSQNPRHKITKRGQNVTFRCDPISEHNRLYWYRQTLGQGPEFLTYFQNEAQLEKSRLLSDRFSAERPKGSFSTLEIQRTEQGDSAMYLCASSLALAGDNEQFFGPGTRLTVL.

The chain recombines TRBV27 with TRBJ2-5; no reliable D call. Germline CDR1 MNHEY, CDR2 SMNVEV (reference sequence). This CDR3 contains 15 residues. Trimming stripped 5 bases from V and 2 bases from J, with 15 bases between. The CDR3 sequence is CASSLTGRPQETQYF. The CDR3 coding sequence is TGTGCCAGCAGTCTAACCGGTAGGCCACAAGAGACCCAGTACTTC.

For the CDR3, the DNA is TGCGCCAGCAGCCAAGCAAGATGGGGCGCCCTTGCTGCTTTCTTT. It encodes CASSQARWGALAAFF. This chain links TRBV4-1 with TRBJ1-1; TRBD1 is a possible D gene (5 bases). This CDR3 contains 15 residues. The germline CDR1 and CDR2 sequences are MGHRA and YSYEKL. Trimming pared 1 base from V and 11 bases from J, leaving 20 bases between.

This chain uses TRBV7-3 with TRBJ1-1, with a tentative D call TRBD1 (5 bases). Trimming stripped 5 bases from V and 4 bases from J, with 11 bases between. The CDR3 loop spans 13 amino acids. Germline V gives CDR1 SGHTA, CDR2 FQGTGA. CDR3 residues: CASSRAGSTEAFF. The CDR3, as DNA: TGTGCCAGCAGCCGTGCAGGGTCCACTGAAGCTTTCTTT.

The chain employs TRBV2 and TRBJ1-3; no clear D. V was clipped by 0 bases and J by 1 base, with 7 bases between them. The CDR3 runs to 15 residues. Germline V lookup: CDR1 SNHLY, CDR2 FYNNEI. The CDR3 is CASSEARGSGNTIYF. The CDR3 DNA reads as TGTGCCAGCAGTGAAGCGCGAGGGTCTGGAAACACCATATATTTT.

The chain carries TRBV28 and TRBJ2-5, with D unresolved. CDR1 MDHEN and CDR2 SYDVKM come from the germline V gene. The CDR3 sequence is 10 residues long. The V end was cut by 6 bases, the J end by 5 bases, with 4 bases between. CDR3 protein: CASSHETQYF. CDR3 coding DNA: TGTGCCAGCAGCCACGAGACCCAGTACTTC. Combining the CDR3 with reference TRBV28 and TRBJ2-5 gives the whole variable domain DVKVTQSSRYLVKRTGEKVFLECVQDMDHENMFWYRQDPGLGLRLIYFSYDVKMKEKGDIPEGYSVSREKKERFSLILESASTNQTSMYLCASSHETQYFGPGTRLLVL.

CDR3: CASSQAPGRAFF. In DNA form, the CDR3 reads TGCGCCAGCAGCCAAGCGCCGGGACGGGCTTTCTTT. The chain links TRBV4-1 to TRBJ1-1; D might be TRBD1 (5 bases). The CDR3 is 12 residues long. Deletions cut 1 base from V and 11 bases from J, with 11 bases between. The germline V gene has CDR1 MGHRA and CDR2 YSYEKL.

The chain employs TRBV29-1 and TRBJ1-4, with TRBD1 matching 8 bases. After removal of 5 bases from V and 3 bases from J, the junction contained 11 bases not matched to a gene. CDR1 and CDR2 from the germline V gene are SQVTM and ANQGSEA. This CDR3 contains 16 residues. CDR3 region: CSVQPTGAVANEKLFF. In DNA, the CDR3 is TGCAGCGTTCAACCGACAGGGGCGGTGGCTAATGAAAAACTGTTTTTT.